Listed here is a single T cell receptor beta chain. What it recognizes is unknown. This entry comes from a study of T cell responses to AZD1222 COVID-19 vaccine. Study-wide context: Pooling was applied to second doses at about 4 or about 12 weeks. Regarding the study as a whole: Only a handful of people who got AZD1222 tested seropositive at baseline. Across spike, vaccine-associated CD4 TCRs were found, dominant at 160-218 and 743-854.

Sequencing used immunoSEQ multiplex PCR; TCRdb keeps in-frame clones, though not all of them. The repertoire holds 150,000 to 200,000 clones, 85% to 95% seen once, with roughly 9.2% in the top ten. V lost 0 bases and J lost 4; bases outside the gene matches: 9. CDR3 length: 18 residues. CDR1 is SGHNT, CDR2 YYREEE, per germline (reference sequence). J is TRBJ2-2 and V is TRBV5-4; 10 bases line up with TRBD2. Specimen: peripheral blood, collected on day 0 of AZD1222 vaccination. The source is an adult in good health. DNA for the CDR3: TGTGCCAGCAGCTTGGGGGCCAGCGGGAGGGCCGGCACCGGGGAGCTGTTTTTT. Its protein product is CASSLGASGRAGTGELFF.